This T cell receptor (beta chain) stems from a study of low-dose radiotherapy and immunotherapy resistance in tumors. In the study overall: Over 26 weeks, cohort 2 got 1 Gy every two weeks, reaching 13 Gy. The regimen for patients comprised intravenous nivolumab 240 mg every two weeks plus intravenous ipilimumab 1 mg/kg every six weeks.

Germline V CDR1 and CDR2: SGHNT, YYREEE (reference sequence). The ends lost 2 bases at V and 4 bases at J; junction bases unmatched: 4. There are 15 residues in the CDR3. Time point in this sample: after trial treatment. Treatment given: LDRT plus nivolumab, ipilimumab, low-dose cyclophosphamide and aspirin (RACIN trial). Every donor was treated with nivolumab, ipilimumab, aspirin, low-dose cyclophosphamide and also low-dose radiotherapy. TRAV- and TRBV-specific primers, spanning alpha and beta chains, primed first-strand cDNA. TCR amplification ran roughly 20 PCR cycles using constant-region and V-primer adapter primers. mRNA, once isolated, was amplified by in vitro transcription. MiXCR was run by TCRdb on the reads, yielding one entry per CDR3 protein. The sample carries approximately 84,000 distinct CDR3 sequences, around 17% recorded once.

This TCR was sampled from a male donor with prostate cancer. The sequenced sample was PBMCs, obtained after low-dose radiotherapy plus immunotherapy. The chain has TRBV5-4 and TRBJ2-2; 8 bases agree with TRBD2. CDR3 amino acids: CASSFAGGSTGELFF. In DNA form, the CDR3 reads TGTGCCAGCAGCTTTGCGGGAGGTTCCACCGGGGAGCTGTTTTTT.